The sequence of this TCR beta chain was determined in a study of human T cells and chemical hapten exposure (dated by TCRdb to about 2021). Looking at the study overall: For sensitization, 2% DPC in acetone was applied to a 2 cm by 2 cm area of upper inner arm skin. Some 29 alopecia patients gave blood for TCR sequencing at one to four time points (pre-sensitization, 2, 6 and 24 weeks). The mostly female patient cohort included alopecia areata with under or over 50% scalp involvement, alopecia totalis and alopecia universalis. Libraries were combined into a pool for sequencing, and differences in TCR yield between samples came mainly from small differences in library volumes within the pool. The study tracked peripheral blood TCR repertoire changes in vivo during primary and secondary sensitization to the hapten diphenylcyclopropenone (DPC) in alopecia patients. Patch testing on the upper back used Finn chambers containing 0.01% DPC, with scoring done after 6 days according to International Contact Dermatitis Research Group standards. Patients additionally received weekly therapeutic DPC doses to the scalp throughout the roughly 25-week study period. Blood was sampled from patients pre-sensitization (week 0) and at 2, 6 and about 24 weeks after DPC sensitization. Broader findings and caveats from the paper: The number of TCRs above 1 in 1000 frequency did not change with DPC sensitization; there was no evidence of global repertoire structure alterations. Patch test score correlated positively with the number of PT1 expanded TCRs, reaching significance at thresholds 8, 16 and 32 but not at 4. After repeated subsampling, changes were observed in the strength of the expansion versus patch-test correlation and in the threshold at which the correlation became significant. Alopecia, a presumed autoimmune disease, was present in all patients, so the immune response of the patients might differ from that of healthy individuals. Expanded TCRs formed significantly more large CDR3 similarity clusters than pre-sensitization or healthy control sets, consistent with antigen-driven responses.

The CDR3 runs 15 residues from the cysteine to the phenylalanine. The kept DNA is CDR3 alone, 45 bases in frame from the first base. V is reduced by 6 bases and J by 0 bases, leaving a spacing of 11 bases between them. Looking up the germline V gene yields CDR1 SGHVS and CDR2 FQNEAQ. Library preparation employed RACE. Sequencing was carried out with a NextSeq 500. During library preparation, unique molecular identifiers were attached to individual cDNA molecules so that TCRs could be counted quantitatively and reproducibly. From each blood RNA sample, both TCR alpha and TCR beta chains were sequenced. In the paper's pipeline: The median number of TCRs per sample was 90,000 to 100,000, ranging from about 20,000 to 690,600. V, J and CDR3 annotation of the TCR reads was carried out using the Decombinator software suite. Every sample was subsampled to the same number of TCRs (28,000) for the PS versus PT1 abundance plots. Expanded TCRs were defined as absent before sensitization and observed at least eight times at the 2-week time point. TCRdb handled the public reads itself, with Q25 trimming in fastp and clone calling in MiXCR, and kept productive beta chains. Merged by CDR3 protein, the rows form single entries marked with the most common genes and DNA. TCRdb, not the original authors, processed these V and J calls. The sample contains 50,000 or so distinct CDR3 sequences, 9.9% of them found a single time. In total, the top ten clones hold 16% of the sample.

This specimen's time point label, per the study, means: patch test 3, about 24 weeks after DPC sensitization. In light of the paper, this sample's treatment or condition label describes: therapeutic diphenylcyclopropenone sensitization with weekly scalp DPC. At each patch-test visit, blood was drawn before the patch test was applied. Patients were eligible if aged 18 to 70, diagnosed with alopecia and judged suitable for DPC therapy, and pregnant patients were excluded. Total RNA was extracted from unfractionated whole blood that had been collected in Tempus Blood RNA tubes. This clonotype showed up many times. It lacks a known antigen. Base quality data are lacking; no much larger clone is found one base away.

The receptor's source is a woman between 40 and 55 years old with alopecia areata. Some clones in this sample may be carry-over from other donors' samples. In this chain, TRBV7-8 is recombined with TRBJ2-2; TRBD1 is a possible D gene, resting on 6 matching bases. This specimen consisted of whole blood, obtained in connection with sensitization to the hapten diphenylcyclopropenone (DPC). The CDR3 is CASSTGTTNTGELFF. The nucleotides are TGTGCCAGCAGTACCGGGACAACGAACACCGGGGAGCTGTTTTTT.